The rows below give T cell receptor beta chains drawn from one sample of a study of blood T cell repertoires in COVID-19. TCRdb's table, derived via immunoSEQ multiplex PCR, lists solely in-frame clones and lacks some. The sample yields about 260,000 clones, about 91% seen once. The sample was PBMCs or T cells enriched from blood (not recorded which). These receptors all stem from a woman aged 40-49 years with acute COVID-19. The CDR3 runs from the conserved cysteine through the conserved F or W.

>TRBV7-2|TRBJ1-5
CASSPRGGMGNQPQHF
>TRBV24-1|TRBJ2-1
CATSEATGFRNEQFF
>TRBV14|TRBJ2-1
CASNQDSGYNEQFF
>TRBV9|TRBJ2-3
CASSVMPGLAGLDTQYF
>TRBV25-1|TRBJ2-7
CASLGQMGNEQYF
>TRBV9|TRBJ1-2
CASGDRVYGYTF
>TRBV3-1/TRBV3-2|TRBJ1-1
CASSQVFGGTEAFF
>TRBV7-9|TRBJ2-3
CASSLASGRDTQYF
>TRBV6-5|TRBJ1-1
CASRRGNTEAFF
>TRBV15|TRBJ2-2
CATSRESVTGELFF
>TRBV28|TRBJ1-3
CASRPPGSGNTIYF
>TRBV24-1|TRBJ2-5
CATSDSRGGGETQYF